This T cell receptor beta chain was sequenced for a study of shared clonotypes between healthy human individuals. Germline loops: CDR1 SGHDT, CDR2 YYEEEE. V was pared by 0 bases and J by 0 bases, with 4 bases of the junction left unmatched. The CDR3 is 16 amino acids. Profiled with immunoSEQ multiplex PCR; TCRdb holds only in-frame clones, not every one. The profile shows around 2,000,000 clones, approximately 94% of them singletons. The naive CD8 population came from CD45RO-negative cells selected for CCR7, without terminally differentiated effector memory CD45RA+ cells. This chain links TRBV5-6 with TRBJ1-1; 8 positions match TRBD1. The TCR sequence derives from a man younger than 35 in good health. The sequenced sample was naive CD8+ T cells sorted from blood. The CDR3 DNA reads TGTGCCAGCAGCTTGGTACGGACAGGGATGAACACTGAAGCTTTCTTT. It specifies CASSLVRTGMNTEAFF. The whole variable domain, remainder taken from reference TRBV5-6 and TRBJ1-1, is DAGVTQSPTHLIKTRGQQVTLRCSPKSGHDTVSWYQQALGQGPQFIFQYYEEEERQRGNFPDRFSGHQFPNYSSELNVNALLLGDSALYLCASSLVRTGMNTEAFFGQGTRLTVV.